This entry concerns a single TCR beta chain. The CDR3 consists of 14 residues. V was cut by 4 bases and J by 6 bases, with 11 bases left in between. In germline, CDR1 is SGHDT, CDR2 YYEEEE. Method: immunoSEQ multiplex PCR; TCRdb's copy keeps in-frame clones and lacks some. The sample carries 66,000 or so clones, about 90% recorded once. The data are from a study of T cell responses to AZD1222 COVID-19 vaccine. This receptor was obtained from an adult in good health. The sample here was peripheral blood, taken on day 0 of AZD1222 vaccination. The V gene is TRBV5-6, the J gene TRBJ1-6; TRBD1 might be the D (5 bases). CDR3 DNA: TGTGCCAGCAGCCTCCAGGGTGGTAATTCACCCCTCCACTTT. Its protein product is CASSLQGGNSPLHF.